A single sample gave rise to the 12 T cell receptor beta chains below, sequenced in a study of shared clonotypes between healthy human individuals. Sequencing used immunoSEQ multiplex PCR; TCRdb keeps in-frame clones, though not all of them. The sample lists 750,000 to 1,000,000 clones, nearly 95% seen once, with nearly 25% in the top ten. Naive CD8 cells lacked CD45RO, underwent positive selection for CCR7 and left out terminally differentiated effector memory CD45RA+ cells. The source material was naive CD8+ T cells sorted from blood. The source of these receptors is a man aged 25-40 years in good health.

The J gene is TRBJ1-1, the V gene TRBV29-1; D unresolved. Trimming cost V 3 bases and J 10 bases, with 15 bases left between them. Germline V gives CDR1 SQVTM, CDR2 ANQGSEA. This CDR3 is built from 12 residues. Written as DNA, the CDR3 is TGCAGCGTTGAGTTACGGGGTTTCGGAGCTTTCTTT. Translated: CSVELRGFGAFF.

CDR3 residues: CASSLVEGSYEQYF. CDR3 DNA: TGTGCCAGCAGCTTAGTTGAGGGCTCCTACGAGCAGTACTTC. The V and J genes are TRBV7-8 and TRBJ2-7; possible D gene TRBD2, 5 bases. This CDR3 contains 14 residues. V lost 1 base and J lost 0, with 7 bases in between. The germline CDR1 and CDR2 sequences are SGHVS and FQNEAQ.

In the case of this clone: Other DNA sequences in this sample translate to the same CDR3. The chain combines TRBV7-2 with TRBJ2-3; TRBD1 matches at 9 bases. V lost 6 bases to trimming and J lost 3 bases; unmatched junction nucleotides: 4. The CDR3 loop spans 14 amino acids. Germline V gives CDR1 SGHTA, CDR2 FQGNSA. The chain's CDR3 is CASSSGQGTDTQYF. The CDR3 DNA reads as TGTGCCAGCAGTTCGGGACAGGGAACAGATACGCAGTATTTT.

This chain connects TRBV7-9 to TRBJ2-3; D perhaps matches TRBD2 (5 bases). Germline values: CDR1 SEHNR, CDR2 FQNEAQ (reference sequence). CDR3 length: 16 residues. Trimming took 6 bases from V and 3 from J, leaving 19 bases between them. The CDR3 reads CASSPAGQRATDTQYF. DNA for the CDR3: TGTGCCAGCAGTCCGGCGGGCCAGCGCGCGACAGATACGCAGTATTTT.

The chain links TRBV5-4 to TRBJ2-7; 10 bases fit TRBD1. CDR1 is SGHNT and CDR2 is YYREEE in the germline V gene (reference sequence). V dropped 2 bases and J dropped 0; count of bases not matched to a gene: 2. CDR3 length: 15 amino acids. The CDR3 sequence is CASSFGTGVSYEQYF. CDR3 coding DNA: TGTGCCAGCAGCTTTGGGACAGGGGTCTCCTACGAGCAGTACTTC.

The V gene is TRBV11-2, the J gene TRBJ2-7; D remains unclear. In germline, CDR1 is SGHAT, CDR2 FQNNGV. Trimming stripped 0 bases from V and 4 bases from J, with 7 bases between. There are 13 residues in the CDR3. CDR3 in amino acids: CASSLDPEYEQYF. Here the CDR3 DNA reads TGTGCCAGCAGCTTAGACCCCGAGTACGAGCAGTACTTC.

The rearrangement uses TRBV5-4 and TRBJ2-1, with 11 bases aligning to TRBD2. The CDR3 length is 16 residues. Trimming at V came to 4 bases and at J to 7 bases, leaving 10 bases not matched to a gene. From germline, CDR1 is SGHNT and CDR2 YYREEE (reference sequence). The CDR3 sequence is CASSDISGRARNEQFF. Here the CDR3 DNA reads TGTGCCAGCAGCGACATTAGCGGGAGGGCCAGGAATGAGCAGTTCTTC.

The table lists this clone with a count of one. The rearrangement links TRBV11-2 to TRBJ2-3; TRBD2 might be the D (5 bases). From germline, CDR1 is SGHAT and CDR2 FQNNGV. Trimming cost V 3 bases and J 6 bases, with 19 bases left between them. The CDR3 spans 16 residues. The CDR3 region is CASSFRRGYLEDTQYF. CDR3 in DNA: TGTGCCAGCAGCTTTCGGCGAGGGTATTTGGAGGATACGCAGTATTTT.

V is TRBV30 and J is TRBJ2-2; D could derive from TRBD1 or TRBD2 (5 bases each). Germline loops: CDR1 GTSNPN, CDR2 SVGIG (reference sequence). V lost 0 bases to trimming and J lost 8 bases, with 13 bases between them. The CDR3 consists of 14 residues. This CDR3 reads CAWSVVGVGGELFF. In DNA form, the CDR3 reads TGTGCCTGGAGTGTTGTGGGGGTTGGAGGGGAGCTGTTTTTT.

The chain has TRBV14 and TRBJ2-5; D might be TRBD2 (6 bases). V was pared by 4 bases and J by 4 bases, with 16 bases between. CDR1 is SGHDN and CDR2 is FVKESK in the germline V gene. The length of the CDR3 is 15 residues. The CDR3 region has the DNA TGTGCCAGCAGCCTGACAGTGTTGGGGGGAGAGACCCAGTACTTC. Its translation: CASSLTVLGGETQYF.

V and J are TRBV5-1 and TRBJ2-3; no definite D call. This CDR3 is built from 14 residues. Per germline, CDR1 SGHRS and CDR2 YFSETQ. V gave up 4 bases and J gave up 1 base, with 10 bases separating them. The CDR3 reads CASSLESRTDTQYF. The CDR3 DNA reads TGCGCCAGCAGCCTGGAAAGCCGCACAGATACGCAGTATTTT.

The rearrangement uses TRBV4-1 and TRBJ2-1; 12 bases are shared with TRBD1. The CDR3 totals 15 residues. Germline values: CDR1 MGHRA, CDR2 YSYEKL. V was clipped by 5 bases and J by 4 bases; unmatched bases: 3. This CDR3 reads CASSWGQGAYNEQFF. The CDR3 coding sequence is TGCGCCAGCAGCTGGGGACAGGGGGCTTACAATGAGCAGTTCTTC.